These 7 T cell receptor beta chains were all obtained from the same sample, sequenced in a study of T cells in Graves' hyperthyroidism and ophthalmopathy. There were TCR beta CDR3 regions amplified from RNA transcripts. HTBI primers were employed in a first-round RT-PCR of the TCR CDR3. TCRdb re-called the multiplex PCR reads with MiXCR, one entry per CDR3 protein. Of hundreds of thousands of distinct CDR3 sequences in the sample, over 12% were seen once. Sequences were obtained from blood. The receptors here all came from a man aged 18 to 29 with Graves' ophthalmopathy.

This clonotype occurred many times. V gene TRBV20-1 combines with J gene TRBJ2-7; 12 bases are shared with TRBD2. Germline CDR1 and CDR2: DFQATT and SNEGSKA (reference sequence). There are 15 residues in the CDR3. Trimming at V came to 0 bases and at J to 7 bases, leaving 7 bases not matched to a gene. The CDR3 nucleotides read TGCAGTGCTAGAGAGGGTGGGGGGACTAGCGGGGAGCAGTACTTC. Translated, it gives CSAREGGGTSGEQYF.

The table lists this clonotype with many counts. The genes are TRBV5-1 and TRBJ1-5, with 8 bases matching TRBD1. V dropped 0 bases and J dropped 4; count of bases not matched to a gene: 3. The germline V gene has CDR1 SGHRS and CDR2 YFSETQ. This CDR3 comprises 15 residues. The CDR3 nucleotides are TGCGCCAGCAGCTTGGGACAGGGGCAGAATCAGCCCCAGCATTTT. Encoded protein: CASSLGQGQNQPQHF.

The sample holds many counts of this clonotype. The V call is TRBV30, the J call TRBJ1-1; no clear D gene. The CDR3 has 13 residues. V was shortened by 3 bases and J by 2 bases, with 10 bases between the two germline ends. Germline lookup yields CDR1 GTSNPN and CDR2 SVGIG (reference sequence). The CDR3 region has the DNA TGTGCCTGGAGCGGCAGAGTCAACACTGAAGCTTTCTTT. Translation: CAWSGRVNTEAFF.

This clonotype showed up many times. The genes are TRBV2 and TRBJ2-3, with D possibly called TRBD1 or TRBD2 (5 bases each). CDR3 length equals 14 residues. CDR1 and CDR2 from the germline V gene are SNHLY and FYNNEI. V gave up 10 bases and J gave up 0 bases, with 14 bases separating them. CDR3 loop: CAKKGLASTDTQYF. CDR3 DNA: TGTGCCAAAAAGGGGCTAGCTAGCACAGATACGCAGTATTTT.

The chain has TRBV2 and TRBJ1-1, with unresolved D. V was trimmed by 1 base and J by 1 base, leaving 7 bases between them. Germline V gene sequence: CDR1 SNHLY, CDR2 FYNNEI. The CDR3 covers 14 residues. CDR3 nucleotide sequence: TGTGCCAGCAGTGAAGGGTTTTGGAACACTGAAGCTTTCTTT. Translation gives CASSEGFWNTEAFF.

V is TRBV20-1 and J is TRBJ2-7; TRBD1 matches 9 bases. This CDR3 is built from 12 residues. V trimming: 7 bases; J trimming: 5 bases; junction bases outside the gene matches: 6. Germline V gene lookup returns CDR1 DFQATT and CDR2 SNEGSKA (reference sequence). The CDR3 sequence: CSDPGTGHEQYF. The CDR3 DNA follows: TGCAGTGACCCCGGGACAGGGCACGAGCAGTACTTC.

In its sample, this clonotype was seen many times. The chain employs TRBV5-1 and TRBJ2-7, with TRBD2 identical over 14 bases. Germline assignment: CDR1 SGHRS and CDR2 YFSETQ. With 4 bases clipped from V and 4 bases from J, the junction kept 7 bases outside the gene matches. The CDR3 is 16 residues long. CDR3 sequence reads: CASSNGLAGGGYEQYF. The CDR3 DNA is TGCGCCAGCAGCAACGGACTAGCGGGAGGAGGGTACGAGCAGTACTTC.